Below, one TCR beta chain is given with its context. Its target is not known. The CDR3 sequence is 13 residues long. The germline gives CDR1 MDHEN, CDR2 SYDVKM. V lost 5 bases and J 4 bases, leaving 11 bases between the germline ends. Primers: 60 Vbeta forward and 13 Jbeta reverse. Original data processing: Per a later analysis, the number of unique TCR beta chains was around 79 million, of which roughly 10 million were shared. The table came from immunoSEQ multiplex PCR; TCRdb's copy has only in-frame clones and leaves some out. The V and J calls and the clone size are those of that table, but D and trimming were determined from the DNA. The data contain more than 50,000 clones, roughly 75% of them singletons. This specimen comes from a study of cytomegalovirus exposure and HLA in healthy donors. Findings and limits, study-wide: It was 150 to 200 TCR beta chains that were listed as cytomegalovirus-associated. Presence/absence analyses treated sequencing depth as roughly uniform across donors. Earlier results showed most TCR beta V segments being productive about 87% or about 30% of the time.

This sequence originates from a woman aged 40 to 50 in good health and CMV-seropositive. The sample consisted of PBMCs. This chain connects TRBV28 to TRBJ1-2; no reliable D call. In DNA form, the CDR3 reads TGTGCCAGCAGTCCTTCGACTCTCTATGGCTACACCTTC. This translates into CASSPSTLYGYTF.